This TCR beta chain was identified during a study of CD8+ T cells in alopecia areata. Study-wide background: Patients received oral tofacitinib, 5 to 10 mg twice daily, for moderate-to-severe alopecia areata.

Treatment here: oral pan-JAK inhibitor, 5-10 mg twice daily. Isolated RNA was reverse transcribed into cDNA used as the sequencing template. The data were produced by immunoSEQ multiplex PCR, yet TCRdb's version contains in-frame clones alone and is incomplete. The repertoire holds about 220,000 clones, with about 57% as singletons. This CDR3 has 13 amino acids. V was shortened by 7 bases and J by 6 bases, with 16 bases between the two germline ends. CDR1 and CDR2 (germline): SNHLY, FYNNEI. Study-wide results and limits: Tofacitinib significantly decreased scalp clonality and expanded CD8+ clones among top 100. For baseline CD8+ expansion, any link to response stays uncertain with one nonresponder.

With regard to this clone: Its target is unknown.

V usage is TRBV2 and J usage is TRBJ2-7; TRBD1 might be the D (6 bases). This receptor was identified in a human donor with alopecia areata. Source: CD4+ T cells sorted from blood, taken at week 4, from a patient treated with tofacitinib. In DNA form, the CDR3 reads TGTGCCAGCAAGGACAGTAGGAATCTCGAGCAGTACTTC. Translating it yields CASKDSRNLEQYF. Supplemented by reference TRBV2 and TRBJ2-7, the full variable domain reads EPEVTQTPSHQVTQMGQEVILRCVPISNHLYFYWYRQILGQKVEFLVSFYNNEISEKSEIFDDQFSVERPDGSNFTLKIRSTKLEDSAMYFCASKDSRNLEQYFGPGTRLTVT.